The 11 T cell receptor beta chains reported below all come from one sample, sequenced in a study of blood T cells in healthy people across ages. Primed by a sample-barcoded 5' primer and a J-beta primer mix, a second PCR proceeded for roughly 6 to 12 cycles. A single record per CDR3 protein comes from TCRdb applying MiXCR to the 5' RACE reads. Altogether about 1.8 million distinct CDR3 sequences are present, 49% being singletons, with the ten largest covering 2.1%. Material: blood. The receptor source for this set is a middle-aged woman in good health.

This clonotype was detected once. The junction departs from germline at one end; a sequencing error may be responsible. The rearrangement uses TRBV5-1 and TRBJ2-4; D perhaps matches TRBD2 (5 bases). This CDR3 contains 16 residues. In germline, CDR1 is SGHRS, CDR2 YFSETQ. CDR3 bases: TGCGCCAGCACCAACCCGGGATATCAACCCAAAAACATTCGGTACTTC. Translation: CASTNPGYQPKNIRYF.

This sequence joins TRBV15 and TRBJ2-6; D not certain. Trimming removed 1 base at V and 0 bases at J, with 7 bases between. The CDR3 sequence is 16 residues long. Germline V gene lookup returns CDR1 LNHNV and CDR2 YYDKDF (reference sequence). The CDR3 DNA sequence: TGTGCCACCAGCAGAGGGATTAACTCTGGGGCCAACGTCCTGACTTTC. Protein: CATSRGINSGANVLTF.

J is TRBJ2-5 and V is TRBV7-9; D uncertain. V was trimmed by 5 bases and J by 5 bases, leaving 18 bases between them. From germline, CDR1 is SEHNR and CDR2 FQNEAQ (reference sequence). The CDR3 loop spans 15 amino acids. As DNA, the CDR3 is TGTGCCAGCAGCCAAGTCCTCGGCCTAAGGGAGACCCAGTACTTC. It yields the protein CASSQVLGLRETQYF.

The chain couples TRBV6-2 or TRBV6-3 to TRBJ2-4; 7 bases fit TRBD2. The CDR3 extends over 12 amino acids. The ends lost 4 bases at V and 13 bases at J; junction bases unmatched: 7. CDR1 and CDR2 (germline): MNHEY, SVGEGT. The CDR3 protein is CASSSRLAQQYF. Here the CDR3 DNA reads TGTGCCAGCAGTTCCCGACTAGCACAGCAGTACTTC.

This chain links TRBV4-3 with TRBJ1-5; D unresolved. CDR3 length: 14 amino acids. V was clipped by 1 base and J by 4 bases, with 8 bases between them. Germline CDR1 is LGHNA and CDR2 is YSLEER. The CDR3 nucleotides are TGCGCCAGCAGCCAAGTCCCCGGGAATCAGCCCCAGCATTTT. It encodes CASSQVPGNQPQHF.

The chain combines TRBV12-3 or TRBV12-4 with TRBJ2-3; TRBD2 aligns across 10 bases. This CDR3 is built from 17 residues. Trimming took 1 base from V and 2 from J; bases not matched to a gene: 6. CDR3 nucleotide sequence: TGTGCCAGCAGTTTAGGGGGAACTAGCGGGAACACAGATACGCAGTATTTT. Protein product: CASSLGGTSGNTDTQYF.

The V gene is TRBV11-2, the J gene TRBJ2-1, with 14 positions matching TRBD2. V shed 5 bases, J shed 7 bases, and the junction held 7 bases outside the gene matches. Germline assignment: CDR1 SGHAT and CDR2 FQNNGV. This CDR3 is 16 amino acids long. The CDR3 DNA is TGTGCCAGCAGCAAGACTAGCGGGGGGGCTTGGAATGAGCAGTTCTTC. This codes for CASSKTSGGAWNEQFF.

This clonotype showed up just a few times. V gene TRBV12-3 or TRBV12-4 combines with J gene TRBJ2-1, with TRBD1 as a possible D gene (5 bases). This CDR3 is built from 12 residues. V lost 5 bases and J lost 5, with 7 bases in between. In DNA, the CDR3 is TGTGCCAGCAGTCTACAGGACAATGAGCAGTTCTTC. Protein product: CASSLQDNEQFF.

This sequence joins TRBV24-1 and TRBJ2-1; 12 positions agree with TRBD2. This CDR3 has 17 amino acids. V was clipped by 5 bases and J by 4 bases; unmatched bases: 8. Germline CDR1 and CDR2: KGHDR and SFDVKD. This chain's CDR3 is CATSVPPGLAGYNEQFF. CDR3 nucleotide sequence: TGTGCCACCAGTGTCCCCCCTGGACTAGCGGGGTACAATGAGCAGTTCTTC.

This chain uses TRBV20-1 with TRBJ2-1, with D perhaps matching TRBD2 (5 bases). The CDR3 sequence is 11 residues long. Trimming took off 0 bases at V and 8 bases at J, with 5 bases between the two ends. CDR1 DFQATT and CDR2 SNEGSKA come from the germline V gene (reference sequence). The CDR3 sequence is CSARERDEQFF. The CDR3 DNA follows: TGCAGTGCTAGAGAGAGGGATGAGCAGTTCTTC.

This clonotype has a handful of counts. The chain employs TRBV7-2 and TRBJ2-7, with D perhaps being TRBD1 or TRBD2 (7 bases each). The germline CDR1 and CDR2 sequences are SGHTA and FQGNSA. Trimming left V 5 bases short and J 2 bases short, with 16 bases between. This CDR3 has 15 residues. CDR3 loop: CASSTQQGTTYEQYF. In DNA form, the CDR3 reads TGTGCCAGCAGCACTCAACAGGGGACTACCTACGAGCAGTACTTC.